The 26 T cell receptor beta chains in this list originate from one sample, sequenced in a study of Ad26.COV2.S vaccination and SARS-CoV-2 variants (dated by TCRdb to 2020 to 2022). The time point label, as the study defines it: individuals recovered from natural SARS-CoV-2 infection. The library was prepared using the immunoSEQ multiplex PCR assay. Entries here come from immuneACCESS through TCRdb and include only in-frame sequences with V and J called. Some clones fail to appear in such tables; in the studies checked, an unresolved V gene covers under half of the shortfall, and the cause of the remainder is unknown. This sample is represented by 300,000 to 450,000 clones; about 91% of them were singletons. The ten largest clones capture about 3.8% of the sample. This specimen was peripheral blood, taken after recovery from COVID-19. The receptor set was obtained from a human donor who had recovered from COVID-19.

This clone was observed once. The chain has TRBV7-9 and TRBJ1-5, with 11 bases identical to TRBD1. The CDR3 contains 16 residues. Germline values: CDR1 SEHNR, CDR2 FQNEAQ (reference sequence). V dropped 1 base and J dropped 5; count of bases not matched to a gene: 4. Here the CDR3 reads CASSLVGTGGDQPQHF. CDR3 coding DNA: TGTGCCAGCAGCTTAGTGGGGACAGGGGGGGATCAGCCCCAGCATTTT.

The rearrangement joins TRBV7-2 to TRBJ2-1, with TRBD2 matching over 11 bases. Germline V CDR1 and CDR2: SGHTA, FQGNSA. Trimming cost V 8 bases and J 7 bases; bases outside gene matches: 7. The CDR3 covers 14 residues. The CDR3 sequence is CASWGLADRNEQFF. CDR3 bases: TGTGCCAGCTGGGGACTAGCGGATCGTAATGAGCAGTTCTTC. The full variable domain, completed using reference TRBV7-2 and TRBJ2-1, is GAGVSQSPSNKVTEKGKDVELRCDPISGHTALYWYRQSLGQGLEFLIYFQGNSAPDKSGLPSDRFSAERTGGSVSTLTIQRTQQEDSAVYLCASWGLADRNEQFFGPGTRLTVL.

CDR3 in DNA: TGTGCCAGCAGCCAGGGCAGGAGTTCAACTAATGAAAAACTGTTTTTT. It translates to CASSQGRSSTNEKLFF. The chain recombines TRBV14 with TRBJ1-4; D unresolved. Germline CDR1 is SGHDN and CDR2 is FVKESK. This CDR3 spans 16 amino acids. V dropped 3 bases and J dropped 0 bases, with 11 bases sitting between them.

The genes are TRBV7-3 and TRBJ2-3; TRBD2 matches 11 bases. Germline CDR1 SGHTA, CDR2 FQGTGA. J lost 5 bases, V lost 6 bases, and 7 bases had no gene match. This CDR3 region has 15 residues. The CDR3 protein is CASSLAGGPQDTQYF. The DNA of the CDR3 is TGTGCCAGCAGTTTAGCGGGGGGGCCTCAAGATACGCAGTATTTT.

This chain uses TRBV6-4 with TRBJ2-1; a possible D gene is TRBD2 (5 bases). Germline V lookup: CDR1 MRHNA, CDR2 SNTAGT. V gave up 6 bases and J gave up 9 bases, with 18 bases separating them. The CDR3 is made up of 14 amino acids. The CDR3 bases are TGTGCCAGCAGCCGGGAATCGTCTTGGAGTGAGCAGTTCTTC. Translated: CASSRESSWSEQFF.

J is TRBJ1-2 and V is TRBV9; 10 nucleotides match TRBD1. The length of the CDR3 is 21 residues. The V segment lost 2 bases and the J segment 0 bases; nucleotides outside the gene matches: 19. The V gene's germline CDR1 is SGDLS and CDR2 YYNGEE. The CDR3 DNA reads as TGTGCCAGCAGCGTCTCGATTGTTGTACAGGACAGGGGGATATCTAACTATGGCTACACCTTC. Its protein is CASSVSIVVQDRGISNYGYTF.

The chain carries TRBV6-5 and TRBJ2-7; D is uncertain. The CDR3 runs 14 residues. The V gene's germline CDR1 is MNHEY and CDR2 SVGAGI. The V gene lost 8 bases and the J gene lost 7 bases, with 21 bases spanning the gap. DNA for the CDR3: TGTGCCAGCTCTCCCCGACTGGGCGAAGGGGAGCAGTACTTC. It codes for CASSPRLGEGEQYF.

V is TRBV12-3 or TRBV12-4 and J is TRBJ1-6; D not resolved. This CDR3 is 10 amino acids long. The V end was cut by 10 bases, the J end by 14 bases, with 12 bases between. The CDR3 DNA follows: TGTGCCACCCGCGGTCGAACCCTCCACTTT. Amino acids: CATRGRTLHF.

The chain uses TRBV29-1 and TRBJ1-2; D perhaps matches TRBD1 (5 bases). Germline V gives CDR1 SQVTM, CDR2 ANQGSEA. This CDR3 is 14 amino acids long. Trimming left V 0 bases short and J 4 bases short, with 12 bases between. The CDR3 loop is CSVEEGRGGYGYTF. Written as DNA, the CDR3 is TGCAGCGTTGAAGAGGGTAGGGGAGGCTATGGCTACACCTTC.

The V and J genes are TRBV3-1 (or the pseudogene TRBV3-2) and TRBJ1-2, with a possible D match to TRBD1 (6 bases). The CDR3 runs to 14 residues. Germline-derived CDR1 and CDR2 are LGHDT and YNNKEL (reference sequence). V was shortened by 0 bases and J by 4 bases, with 9 bases between the two germline ends. DNA of the CDR3: TGTGCCAGCAGCCAAGACGGGGGCGGCTATGGCTACACCTTC. Translation gives CASSQDGGGYGYTF.

The DNA of the CDR3 is TGTGCCAGCACAGACAGGGGGCGAAACTATGGCTACACCTTC. This translates into CASTDRGRNYGYTF. This rearrangement joins TRBV27 to TRBJ1-2; 10 bases match TRBD1. CDR1 is MNHEY and CDR2 is SMNVEV in the germline V gene (reference sequence). V was pared by 7 bases and J by 2 bases, with 4 bases of the junction left unmatched. This CDR3 is 14 amino acids long.

V gene TRBV11-2 combines with J gene TRBJ1-1, with D perhaps TRBD1 (5 bases). The ends were cut back, 1 base at V and 0 bases at J, with 18 bases in the middle. The CDR3 is 18 residues long. The V gene's germline CDR1 is SGHAT and CDR2 FQNNGV. The CDR3 DNA sequence: TGTGCCAGCAGCTTAGCTATGGACACTGGGCGCGTGAACACTGAAGCTTTCTTT. Its translation: CASSLAMDTGRVNTEAFF.

This sequence joins TRBV19 and TRBJ1-6; possible D gene TRBD1, 6 bases. The CDR3 length is 15 residues. CDR1 LNHDA and CDR2 SQIVND come from the germline V gene (reference sequence). Trimming removed 3 bases from V and 9 bases from J, with 15 bases in between. The CDR3 here is CASSIPRGGFSPLHF. CDR3 in DNA: TGTGCCAGTAGTATCCCCAGGGGAGGTTTTTCACCCCTCCACTTT.

The V gene is TRBV27, the J gene TRBJ1-3; 7 positions match TRBD1. This CDR3 has 14 residues. Germline-derived CDR1 and CDR2 are MNHEY and SMNVEV (reference sequence). V shed 5 bases and J 4 bases; nucleotides not matched to a gene: 5. CDR3 nucleotides: TGTGCCAGCAGTGTAACAGGGGCGGGAAACACCATATATTTT. Amino acids: CASSVTGAGNTIYF.

CDR3 coding DNA: TGTGCCAGCAGCTTAGGCACCGGGGGGTTGCTCGAGCAGTACTTC. This encodes CASSLGTGGLLEQYF. The chain has TRBV11-2 and TRBJ2-7; 7 bases align to TRBD2. This CDR3 is 15 amino acids long. V was pared by 1 base and J by 6 bases, with 9 bases of the junction left unmatched. Germline CDR1 reads SGHAT; CDR2 reads FQNNGV.

This chain connects TRBV10-2 to TRBJ1-1; 7 bases agree with TRBD1. The CDR3 is made up of 17 amino acids. With V trimmed by 8 bases and J by 5 bases, 20 bases remained unmatched. CDR1 is WSHSY and CDR2 is SAAADI in the germline V gene. As DNA, the CDR3 is TGCGCCAGCCGGGGGAGTGGCAGGGGGACCGGTGGGACTGAAGCTTTCTTT. Its translation is CASRGSGRGTGGTEAFF.

As concerns this clone: Other DNA sequences in this sample translate to the same CDR3. This chain connects TRBV5-1 to TRBJ1-2; TRBD1 might be the D (5 bases). From germline, CDR1 is SGHRS and CDR2 YFSETQ. This CDR3 is built from 15 residues. V was cut by 1 base and J by 0 bases, with 10 bases left in between. The CDR3 here is CASSLNPGTNYGYTF. The CDR3 bases are TGCGCCAGCAGCTTGAACCCAGGGACTAACTATGGCTACACCTTC.

This clone was observed a single time. The chain joins TRBV24-1 to TRBJ1-2; tentatively, D is TRBD1 (5 bases). Per the germline V gene, CDR1 is KGHDR and CDR2 is SFDVKD. The CDR3 length is 14 residues. Trimming took 4 bases from V and 5 from J, leaving 13 bases between them. This chain's CDR3 is CATSDGDATYGYTF. The CDR3 DNA is TGTGCCACCAGTGACGGGGACGCAACTTATGGCTACACCTTC.

V and J are TRBV11-2 and TRBJ2-5, with 9 bases lining up with TRBD1. The CDR3 runs 15 residues. Germline trimming cut 5 bases from V and 5 bases from J; bases unmatched to any gene: 9. CDR1 is SGHAT and CDR2 is FQNNGV in the germline V gene. CDR3: CASSLGTGTRETQYF. CDR3 nucleotide sequence: TGTGCCAGCAGCCTAGGGACAGGGACGAGGGAGACCCAGTACTTC.

The rearrangement uses TRBV7-6 and TRBJ2-3; D might be TRBD2 (6 bases). The CDR3 covers 14 residues. V gave up 6 bases and J gave up 0 bases, with 10 bases separating them. Germline CDR1 reads SGHVS; CDR2 reads FNYEAQ. In nucleotides, the CDR3 is TGTGCCAGCAGTGGGGGGACTAGCACAGATACGCAGTATTTT. Its protein product is CASSGGTSTDTQYF.

The chain combines TRBV5-4 with TRBJ2-5; D may match TRBD1 or TRBD2 (5 bases each). CDR1 and CDR2 (germline): SGHNT, YYREEE (reference sequence). V lost 4 bases to trimming and J lost 2 bases, with 12 bases between them. The CDR3 has 14 residues. The CDR3 coding sequence is TGTGCCAGCAGCCTGGGGACGGAACAAGAGACCCAGTACTTC. This codes for CASSLGTEQETQYF.

The J gene is TRBJ2-7, the V gene TRBV13; perhaps TRBD1 as D (6 bases). V was clipped by 2 bases and J by 7 bases, with 9 bases between them. The CDR3 contains 12 residues. CDR1 and CDR2 (germline): PRHDT, FYEKMQ (reference sequence). Here the CDR3 DNA reads TGTGCCAGCAGCTTACTGGGACAAGAGCAGTACTTC. Its protein product is CASSLLGQEQYF.

The chain recombines TRBV9 with TRBJ1-2, with D unclear. The CDR3 sequence is 11 residues long. V shed 3 bases and J shed 7 bases, with 7 bases lying between them. Germline values: CDR1 SGDLS, CDR2 YYNGEE. Written as DNA, the CDR3 is TGTGCCAGCAGCGGAGGGTCTGGCTACACCTTC. Translation gives CASSGGSGYTF.

V and J are TRBV5-1 and TRBJ2-7; 8 positions match TRBD2. V lost 2 bases, J lost 0 bases, and 4 bases stayed unmatched. CDR3 length: 15 amino acids. Germline V gene data show CDR1 as SGHRS and CDR2 as YFSETQ. The CDR3 bases are TGCGCCAGCAGCTTAGCGGGGGCGAGCTCCTACGAGCAGTACTTC. Translation gives CASSLAGASSYEQYF.

The CDR3, as DNA: TGTGCCAGCAGCGCCACAGGGGTTAGCAATCAGCCCCAGCATTTT. Amino acid sequence: CASSATGVSNQPQHF. V gene TRBV3-1 (or the pseudogene TRBV3-2) combines with J gene TRBJ1-5; 7 nucleotides agree with TRBD1. Looked up from germline, CDR1 is LGHDT and CDR2 is YNNKEL (reference sequence). The CDR3 contains 15 residues. V shed 5 bases, J shed 0 bases, and the junction held 4 bases outside the gene matches.

This CDR3 is CASSRTSGGFTGELFF. CDR3 DNA: TGTGCCAGCAGCCGAACTAGCGGGGGCTTTACCGGGGAGCTGTTTTTT. V is TRBV7-6 and J is TRBJ2-2; 11 bases line up with TRBD2. The germline V gene encodes CDR1 SGHVS and CDR2 FNYEAQ. V was pared by 5 bases and J by 5 bases, with 7 bases of the junction left unmatched. This CDR3 is built from 16 residues.